The 30 T cell receptor beta chains given below trace back to one sample, sequenced in a study of blood T cell repertoires in COVID-19 (dated by TCRdb to 2018 to 2020). The library was obtained by the immunoSEQ multiplex PCR assay. Imported from immuneACCESS, the table was reduced by TCRdb to in-frame sequences with V and J called. These copies leave out some clones; in studies compared against another copy, an unresolved V gene accounts for under half, and the cause of the remainder is not known. The sample table shows 360,000 or so clones, and approximately 84% are seen once. About 2.7% of the sample comes from the top ten. Sequenced: PBMCs or T cells enriched from blood (not recorded which). These receptors originate from a woman in her 30s who had recovered from COVID-19.

The chain is built from TRBV15 and TRBJ2-7; D is perhaps TRBD1 (6 bases). Looked up from germline, CDR1 is LNHNV and CDR2 is YYDKDF (reference sequence). Deletions cut 0 bases from V and 1 base from J, with 10 bases between. The CDR3 extends over 15 amino acids. CDR3 protein: CATSREETGSYEQYF. CDR3 bases: TGTGCCACCAGCAGAGAAGAGACAGGATCCTACGAGCAGTACTTC.

This clone came up once. This rearrangement joins TRBV28 to TRBJ1-1, with TRBD1 as a possible D gene (6 bases). Germline V gene data show CDR1 as MDHEN and CDR2 as SYDVKM. CDR3 length: 19 residues. The V end lost 3 bases, the J end lost 7 bases, and 30 bases lay between the germline ends. The CDR3 reads CASSFPRFQVVGGRGEAFF. The CDR3 DNA follows: TGTGCCAGCAGTTTTCCGCGCTTTCAGGTGGTCGGGGGGCGGGGTGAAGCTTTCTTT.

In this sample, this clone turned up once. The chain joins TRBV27 to TRBJ1-5; the D gene is possibly TRBD1 (5 bases). The germline gives CDR1 MNHEY, CDR2 SMNVEV (reference sequence). CDR3 length equals 17 residues. V dropped 2 bases and J dropped 0 bases, with 14 bases sitting between them. The CDR3 DNA reads TGTGCCAGCAGTTTAGCCCCGCCGACAGTTAGCAATCAGCCCCAGCATTTT. This codes for CASSLAPPTVSNQPQHF.

The CDR3 DNA is TGTGCCAGCAGCCCGCAGGCAGGACTCAAAAACATTCAGTACTTC. Translating gives CASSPQAGLKNIQYF. This chain links TRBV4-2 with TRBJ2-4, with D perhaps TRBD2 (5 bases). Germline CDR1 reads LGHNA; CDR2 reads YNFKEQ. Deletions cut 4 bases from V and 3 bases from J, with 13 bases between. CDR3 length: 15 residues.

The chain couples TRBV2 to TRBJ1-1, with unresolved D. CDR3 size: 13 residues. The V gene lost 4 bases and the J gene lost 2 bases, with 8 bases spanning the gap. Germline-derived CDR1 and CDR2 are SNHLY and FYNNEI. Written as DNA, the CDR3 is TGTGCCAGCAGTGCTAGCTTTAACACTGAAGCTTTCTTT. The encoded protein is CASSASFNTEAFF.

The DNA for the CDR3 is TGTGCCACCAGTGACCCGACGGGACTAGCGGGCCCCAGCACAGATACGCAGTATTTT. This encodes CATSDPTGLAGPSTDTQYF. The chain has TRBV24-1 and TRBJ2-3, with TRBD2 matching 12 bases. Trimming removed 4 bases from V and 0 bases from J; junction bases left unmatched: 10. Germline CDR1 reads KGHDR; CDR2 reads SFDVKD. The CDR3 totals 19 residues.

The rearrangement uses TRBV5-5 and TRBJ2-5; 11 bases match TRBD1. CDR3 length: 13 amino acids. The trim removed 5 bases at V and 5 bases at J, leaving 2 bases unmatched. The germline V gene has CDR1 SGHKS and CDR2 YYEKEE (reference sequence). This CDR3 reads CASRRTGGETQYF. The CDR3 DNA reads as TGTGCCAGCAGGCGGACAGGGGGCGAGACCCAGTACTTC.

V and J are TRBV13 and TRBJ1-1; the D is unclear. CDR3 size: 11 residues. Germline CDR1 reads PRHDT; CDR2 reads FYEKMQ (reference sequence). Deletions cut 4 bases from V and 7 bases from J, with 7 bases between. The CDR3 sequence is CASSWGGEAFF. In nucleotides, the CDR3 is TGTGCCAGCAGCTGGGGAGGTGAAGCTTTCTTT.

The rearrangement links TRBV10-3 to TRBJ1-2, with D perhaps matching TRBD1 (5 bases). The V end lost 0 bases, the J end lost 1 base, and 18 bases lay between the germline ends. Germline CDR1 and CDR2: ENHRY and SYGVKD. The CDR3 extends over 18 amino acids. In DNA form, the CDR3 reads TGTGCCATCAGTGAGTCAGTCCAGGGTGGGGATCATAACTATGGCTACACCTTC. This translates into CAISESVQGGDHNYGYTF.

Here the CDR3 reads CASTGHRTDTQYF. The CDR3 DNA reads as TGTGCCAGTACTGGCCACAGGACAGATACGCAGTATTTT. V is TRBV19 and J is TRBJ2-3, with D perhaps TRBD1 (5 bases). Germline CDR1 reads LNHDA; CDR2 reads SQIVND (reference sequence). V lost 7 bases to trimming and J lost 3 bases, with 11 bases between them. This CDR3 is 13 amino acids long.

This clone was seen only once. The rearrangement uses TRBV27 and TRBJ2-1; D is perhaps TRBD2 (5 bases). Germline CDR1 and CDR2: MNHEY and SMNVEV (reference sequence). The V gene lost 8 bases and the J gene lost 4 bases, with 15 bases spanning the gap. This CDR3 has 14 amino acids. The CDR3 here is CASQAGGTYNEQFF. The CDR3 DNA reads as TGTGCCAGCCAGGCGGGCGGCACATACAATGAGCAGTTCTTC.

The chain uses TRBV21-1 and TRBJ1-5. TRBV21-1 is deemed a pseudogene. The CDR3 extends over 14 amino acids. Here the CDR3 DNA reads TGTGCCAGCGCGGGGGGCTATAGCAATCAGCCCCAGCATTTT. The encoded protein is CASAGGYSNQPQHF.

J is TRBJ1-1 and V is TRBV5-4; D perhaps matches TRBD1 (6 bases). Germline lookup yields CDR1 SGHNT and CDR2 YYREEE (reference sequence). The CDR3 runs to 14 residues. V lost 3 bases and J 0 bases, leaving 9 bases between the germline ends. This CDR3 is CASSWGHMNTEAFF. The CDR3 DNA is TGTGCCAGCAGCTGGGGACATATGAACACTGAAGCTTTCTTT.

The sample holds many counts of this clone. This chain joins TRBV29-1 and TRBJ1-4; 9 bases map to TRBD1. V lost 6 bases and J lost 1; bases outside the gene matches: 6. Germline CDR1 is SQVTM and CDR2 is ANQGSEA. The CDR3 runs 15 residues. The CDR3 DNA reads TGCAGCGTGGGGACAGGGATGGGAACTAATGAAAAACTGTTTTTT. Translated, it gives CSVGTGMGTNEKLFF.

This clone was detected once. Sequence at one end of the junction differs from germline and may be a read error. J is TRBJ2-5 and V is TRBV7-7; a possible D gene is TRBD2 (5 bases). CDR1 and CDR2 (germline): SSHAT, FNYEAQ (reference sequence). The CDR3 extends over 15 amino acids. The CDR3 bases are TGTGCTAGCAGCTTAGGGCCAGGACTCCAAGAGACCCAGTACTTC. Its protein is CASSLGPGLQETQYF.

This clone appeared a few times. The chain has TRBV6-2 or TRBV6-3 and TRBJ1-1; 7 bases line up with TRBD1. CDR1 MNHEY and CDR2 SVGEGT come from the germline V gene. After removal of 4 bases from V and 4 bases from J, the junction contained 3 bases not matched to a gene. The CDR3 is 13 amino acids. The CDR3 spells CASSWAGGTEAFF. For the CDR3, the DNA is TGTGCCAGCAGTTGGGCAGGGGGCACTGAAGCTTTCTTT.

This chain uses TRBV7-2 with TRBJ2-1; D is unclear. The CDR3 spans 11 residues. V gave up 9 bases and J gave up 4 bases, with 7 bases separating them. Germline V gives CDR1 SGHTA, CDR2 FQGNSA. The CDR3 is CASVEYNEQFF. In DNA form, the CDR3 reads TGTGCCAGTGTAGAGTACAATGAGCAGTTCTTC.

The chain is built from TRBV19 and TRBJ1-5; D call uncertain. The germline CDR1 and CDR2 sequences are LNHDA and SQIVND (reference sequence). V was cut by 5 bases and J by 6 bases, with 11 bases left in between. The CDR3 is 13 residues long. CDR3 sequence (DNA): TGTGCCAGTAGTCTGGGCCACACTCAGCCCCAGCATTTT. Its protein product is CASSLGHTQPQHF.

The chain joins TRBV12-3 or TRBV12-4 to TRBJ2-7; the D is unclear. The CDR3 is 13 amino acids. Trimming took off 4 bases at V and 7 bases at J, with 14 bases between the two ends. In nucleotides, the CDR3 is TGTGCCAGCAGTTCTGACATTCTTGGAGAGCAGTACTTC. Its protein is CASSSDILGEQYF.

The V call is TRBV3-1 (or the pseudogene TRBV3-2), the J call TRBJ2-5, with TRBD2 matching 9 bases. V shed 1 base and J 0 bases; nucleotides not matched to a gene: 6. The CDR3 consists of 17 residues. Germline assignment: CDR1 LGHDT and CDR2 YNNKEL (reference sequence). As DNA, the CDR3 is TGTGCCAGCAGCCAAGGTCTAGCGGGATTGTACCAAGAGACCCAGTACTTC. As protein: CASSQGLAGLYQETQYF.

The gene calls are TRBV9 and TRBJ1-3, with 7 bases aligning to TRBD1. CDR3 size: 13 residues. CDR1 SGDLS and CDR2 YYNGEE come from the germline V gene. With V trimmed by 4 bases and J by 7 bases, 5 bases remained unmatched. CDR3 DNA: TGTGCCAGCAGCTCCGACAGGGACAACACCATATATTTT. Encoded protein: CASSSDRDNTIYF.

J is TRBJ1-1 and V is TRBV11-2; 7 positions match TRBD1. The CDR3 spans 15 residues. The germline V gene has CDR1 SGHAT and CDR2 FQNNGV. V gave up 4 bases and J gave up 4 bases; unmatched junction bases: 9. CDR3 bases: TGTGCCAGCAGCTCCTTCTCGGGACAGATCACTGAAGCTTTCTTT. This translates into CASSSFSGQITEAFF.

The chain uses TRBV6-1 and TRBJ2-3; 9 bases are shared with TRBD1. Germline-derived CDR1 and CDR2 are MNHNS and SASEGT. V lost 0 bases to trimming and J lost 10 bases; unmatched junction nucleotides: 14. CDR3 length: 17 amino acids. The CDR3 coding sequence is TGTGCCAGCAGTGAAGCCCGCGGACAGGGGATTTTCAGTTCGCAGTATTTT. It encodes CASSEARGQGIFSSQYF.

CDR3 in amino acids: CASSWGHRLHTGELFF. As DNA, the CDR3 is TGTGCCAGCAGCTGGGGACACCGACTCCACACCGGGGAGCTGTTTTTT. The chain couples TRBV7-9 to TRBJ2-2; possibly TRBD1 for D (6 bases). Germline lookup yields CDR1 SEHNR and CDR2 FQNEAQ (reference sequence). V was pared by 4 bases and J by 3 bases, with 15 bases between. This CDR3 comprises 16 residues. Full variable domain (outside the CDR3, taken from reference TRBV7-9 and TRBJ2-2): DTGVSQNPRHKITKRGQNVTFRCDPISEHNRLYWYRQTLGQGPEFLTYFQNEAQLEKSRLLSDRFSAERPKGSFSTLEIQRTEQGDSAMYLCASSWGHRLHTGELFFGEGSRLTVL.

The chain carries TRBV7-9 and TRBJ2-6; 12 bases match TRBD1. J was trimmed by 4 bases and V by 5 bases; bases with no gene match: 6. This CDR3 has 17 residues. Germline values: CDR1 SEHNR, CDR2 FQNEAQ (reference sequence). The CDR3 loop is CASSPGTGGAGANVLTF. In DNA form, the CDR3 reads TGTGCCAGCAGCCCCGGGACAGGGGGCGCCGGGGCCAACGTCCTGACTTTC.

This clone is a singleton in its sample. The CDR3 is CASSQDLSVNQPQHF. CDR3 DNA: TGTGCCAGCAGCCAAGATCTTTCGGTCAATCAGCCCCAGCATTTT. The genes are TRBV4-2 and TRBJ1-5; D call uncertain. Trimming removed 0 bases from V and 3 bases from J, with 9 bases in between. There are 15 residues in the CDR3. Germline V gene lookup returns CDR1 LGHNA and CDR2 YNFKEQ.

The chain has TRBV28 and TRBJ2-7; 7 bases line up with TRBD1. This CDR3 has 14 residues. The J segment lost 2 bases and the V segment lost 5 bases, leaving 6 bases of the junction unmatched. Looked up from germline, CDR1 is MDHEN and CDR2 is SYDVKM. CDR3 sequence: CASSRQGSAYEQYF. CDR3 in DNA: TGTGCCAGCAGTCGACAGGGTTCGGCCTACGAGCAGTACTTC.

The chain has TRBV5-1 and TRBJ2-1, with D possibly matching TRBD1 (6 bases). The CDR3 is 15 residues long. Germline V gene data show CDR1 as SGHRS and CDR2 as YFSETQ. V lost 0 bases and J 3 bases, leaving 10 bases between the germline ends. The CDR3 nucleotides read TGCGCCAGCAGCTTGGGACAGGACCTCTACAATGAGCAGTTCTTC. Translating gives CASSLGQDLYNEQFF.

The chain joins TRBV19 to TRBJ2-6; 10 bases map to TRBD2. V dropped 7 bases and J dropped 4; count of bases not matched to a gene: 7. The CDR3 totals 16 residues. Looked up from germline, CDR1 is LNHDA and CDR2 is SQIVND (reference sequence). The CDR3 loop reads CASNSGGASGANVLTF. The CDR3 bases are TGTGCCAGTAACAGCGGGGGGGCATCAGGGGCCAACGTCCTGACTTTC.

The sample holds one count of this clone. The chain uses TRBV21-1 and TRBJ1-5. TRBV21-1 is labeled a pseudogene. This CDR3 comprises 16 residues. CDR3 nucleotides: TGTGCCAGCAGCAGAGGAGGGGATTTTAGCAATCAGCCCCAGCATTTT. Translation: CASSRGGDFSNQPQHF.